The next 24 T cell receptor beta chains were all read from a single sample in a study of CD8+CD57+ T cells in acquired aplastic anemia. The TCR beta profiling, which covered VDJ combination and CDR3 sequence, was carried out using genomic DNA as the template. Each CDR3 protein is one row after TCRdb ran MiXCR on the reads. The sample lists 200,000 to 300,000 distinct CDR3 sequences, about 80% occurring once. CD8+CD57+ cell expansion had been shown by flow cytometry in patients chosen for sequencing. The sequencing input was sorted CD4+, CD8+, or CD8+CD57+ T cells (not recorded which) from PBMCs. These receptors originate from a human donor with aplastic anemia.

The chain employs TRBV24-1 and TRBJ1-5, with a possible D match to TRBD1 (6 bases). Between the trimmed V and J ends, which lost 4 bases and 6 bases, there was a span of 12 bases. Per the germline V gene, CDR1 is KGHDR and CDR2 is SFDVKD. The CDR3 totals 14 residues. CDR3 bases: TGTGCCACCAGTGAAAACAGGGTAGGTCAGCCCCAGCATTTT. It encodes CATSENRVGQPQHF.

The chain couples TRBV5-4 to TRBJ1-2, with 7 bases that match TRBD1. CDR1 and CDR2 (germline): SGHNT, YYREEE (reference sequence). V gave up 2 bases and J gave up 3 bases; unmatched junction bases: 10. CDR3 size: 16 residues. CDR3 sequence (DNA): TGTGCCAGCAGCTTTACTAACAGGGGCTTGGACTATGGCTACACCTTC. This codes for CASSFTNRGLDYGYTF.

The V and J genes are TRBV5-1 and TRBJ2-7; maybe TRBD2 (5 bases). The V gene's germline CDR1 is SGHRS and CDR2 YFSETQ. V was cut by 2 bases and J by 1 base, with 22 bases left in between. CDR3 length: 18 residues. The CDR3 bases are TGCGCCAGCAGCTTTCATCCAGAGGGAAAAGCCCTTTCCTACGAGCAGTACGTC. Translated, it gives CASSFHPEGKALSYEQYV.

The rearrangement uses TRBV2 and TRBJ2-7; D is possibly TRBD1 (5 bases). The germline V gene encodes CDR1 SNHLY and CDR2 FYNNEI. CDR3 length: 14 residues. The CDR3 coding sequence is TGTGCCAGCGGGGCCCGCGGTACCTATAACCAGTATTTTGTC. Amino acid sequence: CASGARGTYNQYFV.

This clonotype was counted between two and nine times. A clone one base away is much larger, so this may be a read error. No DNA is shown, since the ends of the CDR3 on it are uncertain; the CDR3 is the one TCRdb lists. J is TRBJ2-5 and V is TRBV9; the DNA was not used to check the table's D call, TRBD2. In germline, CDR1 is SGDLS, CDR2 YYNGEE. With termini counted, the CDR3 has 15 amino acids. The CDR3 is CASGGTGNIQYFEYF.

This clonotype was seen more than once but under ten times. This rearrangement joins TRBV7-2 to TRBJ2-5; no reliable D call. V lost 3 bases and J 9 bases, leaving 11 bases between the germline ends. CDR1 and CDR2 (germline): SGHTA, FQGNSA. The CDR3 has 12 amino acids. The CDR3 nucleotides are TGTGCCAGCAGCTTGGCTAGGGCGCCCCAGTACTTC. It specifies CASSLARAPQYF.

In regard to this clonotype: At one of its ends the junction is not consistent with the germline gene, which may arise from a read error. The J gene is TRBJ2-4, the V gene TRBV9; D is possibly TRBD2 (5 bases). The CDR3 covers 12 residues. The V gene's germline CDR1 is SGDLS and CDR2 YYNGEE. The CDR3 sequence: CASGGARGIPCF. CDR3 nucleotides: TGTGCCAGCGGAGGAGCTAGAGGGATCCCCTGCTTC.

The chain links TRBV29-1 to TRBJ2-5; a possible D gene is TRBD1 (5 bases). The V end was cut by 5 bases, the J end by 6 bases, with 19 bases between. From germline, CDR1 is SQVTM and CDR2 ANQGSEA. This CDR3 has 14 residues. This CDR3 is CSVTNSDTAKTQYF. The CDR3 nucleotides are TGCAGCGTTACGAACTCGGACACCGCAAAGACCCAGTACTTC.

As for this clonotype: One junction end does not reproduce the germline sequence, and a read error may be involved. This chain connects TRBV9 to TRBJ1-2, with 7 positions matching TRBD1. This CDR3 has 15 amino acids. CDR1 is SGDLS and CDR2 is YYNGEE in the germline V gene. CDR3 protein: CASSLTGCGDTGYTF. The CDR3 DNA is TGCGCCAGCAGCTTGACAGGGTGCGGCGACACCGGCTACACCTTC. Combining the CDR3 with reference TRBV9 and TRBJ1-2 gives the whole variable domain DSGVTQTPKHLITATGQRVTLRCSPRSGDLSVYWYQQSLDQGLQFLIQYYNGEERAKGNILERFSAQQFPDLHSELNLSSLELGDSALYFCASSLTGCGDTGYTFGSGTRLTVV.

A word on this clonotype: The junction and the germline gene differ at one end; a read error may be behind it. CDR3 residues: CASSYYRINNEAFF. CDR3 nucleotide sequence: TGCGCCAGCAGCTATTACAGAATAAATAATGAAGCTTTCTTT. The chain links TRBV9 to TRBJ1-1; D ambiguous. CDR3 size: 14 residues. Germline V gene sequence: CDR1 SGDLS, CDR2 YYNGEE.

This clonotype was detected only once. The V and J genes are TRBV13 and TRBJ2-5, with D possibly TRBD1 on 5 matching bases. Looked up from germline, CDR1 is PRHDT and CDR2 is FYEKMQ (reference sequence). The CDR3 covers 14 residues. Trimming shortened V by 4 bases and J by 0 bases, and 9 bases separated the two germline ends. CDR3 amino acids: CASSSDSHQETQYF. The CDR3 DNA reads TGTGCCAGCAGCTCCGACAGCCACCAAGAGACCCAGTACTTC.

This clonotype has a count of ten or more. The V call is TRBV2, the J call TRBJ2-1; D perhaps matches TRBD1 (6 bases). The end of the DNA is better explained by TRBJ2-2, so the J call may be wrong. Germline values: CDR1 SNHLY, CDR2 FYNNEI. The CDR3 totals 16 residues. CDR3 DNA: TGTGCCAGCTGGGACGGTCTTGGGGGCGACACCGGGGAGCTGTTTTTT. Translated: CASWDGLGGDTGELFF.

This clonotype was recorded only once. This chain uses TRBV5-4 with TRBJ2-7; the match to TRBD1 covers 7 bases. CDR3 length: 18 amino acids. Germline V gene data show CDR1 as SGHNT and CDR2 as YYREEE (reference sequence). Trimming took 3 bases from V and 1 from J; bases not matched to a gene: 16. This chain's CDR3 is CASSYLGDGTALSYEQYF. In DNA, the CDR3 is TGTGCCAGCAGCTATCTAGGCGACGGGACAGCCCTTTCCTACGAGCAGTACTTC. The full variable domain, rest sourced from reference TRBV5-4 and TRBJ2-7, is ETGVTQSPTHLIKTRGQQVTLRCSSQSGHNTVSWYQQALGQGPQFIFQYYREEENGRGNFPPRFSGLQFPNYSSELNVNALELDDSALYLCASSYLGDGTALSYEQYFGPGTRLTVT.

The chain employs TRBV7-3 and TRBJ1-1; D gene ambiguous. CDR3 length: 14 residues. The V end was cut by 8 bases, the J end by 6 bases, with 19 bases between. CDR1 SGHTA and CDR2 FQGTGA come from the germline V gene. CDR3 nucleotides: TGTGCCAGCGTAAATAGTGCGGCGTGGGCTGAAGCTTTCTTT. It specifies CASVNSAAWAEAFF. The entire variable domain, with the rest obtained from reference TRBV7-3 and TRBJ1-1, is as follows: GAGVSQTPSNKVTEKGKYVELRCDPISGHTALYWYRQSLGQGPEFLIYFQGTGAADDSGLPNDRFFAVRPEGSVSTLKIQRTERGDSAVYLCASVNSAAWAEAFFGQGTRLTVV.

This chain links TRBV19 with TRBJ2-7; D is possibly TRBD2 (6 bases). This CDR3 spans 15 amino acids. Germline V gene sequence: CDR1 LNHDA, CDR2 SQIVND (reference sequence). CDR3 nucleotide sequence: TGTGCCAGTAGTATACCAGGCGGGATGTCCAATGAGCAGTTCGTC. Residues: CASSIPGGMSNEQFV.

The CDR3: CASSLAGSRGTDYF. In nucleotides, the CDR3 is TGTGCCAGCAGCTTAGCGGGAAGCCGGGGGACCGATTATTTT. This sequence joins TRBV7-9 and TRBJ2-3, with TRBD2 as a possible D gene (6 bases). From germline, CDR1 is SEHNR and CDR2 FQNEAQ (reference sequence). This CDR3 is 14 amino acids long. V was shortened by 0 bases and J by 15 bases, with 19 bases between the two germline ends.

This sequence joins TRBV15 and TRBJ2-5, with 8 nucleotides matching TRBD1. This CDR3 spans 14 amino acids. Germline CDR1 is LNHNV and CDR2 is YYDKDF (reference sequence). CDR3 in amino acids: CLTTGQGERETQYF. The CDR3 region has the DNA TGTCTCACCACCGGACAGGGCGAGAGAGAGACCCAGTACTTC.

Worth noting for this clonotype: One end of the junction is discordant with germline, which a read error may explain. The chain links TRBV7-9 to TRBJ2-3, with D possibly matching TRBD2 (6 bases). This CDR3 spans 14 amino acids. In germline, CDR1 is SEHNR, CDR2 FQNEAQ (reference sequence). CDR3 residues: CACGVAACQETQYF. The CDR3 DNA follows: TGTGCCTGCGGCGTAGCGGCGTGCCAAGAGACCCAGTACTTT.

With respect to this clonotype: Relative to the germline gene, one junction end is altered; a read error may explain this. The chain carries TRBV7-2 and TRBJ2-3; perhaps D is TRBD1 or TRBD2 (7 bases each). The CDR3 consists of 14 residues. CDR1 and CDR2 from the germline V gene are SGHTA and FQGNSA. The CDR3 coding sequence is TGTGCCAGCAGCTCCGGGGGAGGGGGCCTCACAGATACGTTT. Its protein product is CASSSGGGGLTDTF.

This clonotype occurred once. Without the conserved terminal phenylalanine or tryptophan, this CDR3 likely stems from a read error. It is unclear where the CDR3 begins or ends on the DNA, so no DNA is shown, and the CDR3 is as TCRdb lists it. The rearrangement links TRBV2 to TRBJ2-5; TRBD1, the D gene given by the table, was not confirmed from the DNA. The CDR3 extends over 12 residues, inclusive of both ends. The V gene's germline CDR1 is SNHLY and CDR2 FYNNEI. The CDR3: CASLEGAENKYY.

The rearrangement links TRBV7-3 to TRBJ1-1; D is unclear. V lost 9 bases and J 13 bases, leaving 30 bases between the germline ends. Germline CDR1 and CDR2: SGHTA and FQGTGA. The CDR3 extends over 15 amino acids. The CDR3 nucleotides are TGTGCCAGTAGTATAGCGCGAGGAAGCTCATACAATGATTTCTTT. It translates to CASSIARGSSYNDFF.

This clonotype came up once. One junction end disagrees with the germline gene, perhaps due to a read error. V and J are TRBV9 and TRBJ2-3, with 8 bases identical to TRBD1. Looked up from germline, CDR1 is SGDLS and CDR2 is YYNGEE. The CDR3 covers 13 residues. The CDR3 DNA reads as TGTGCCAGCAGCGAAGCCTCGGACAGGGCATATGGCTTT. Translated, it gives CASSEASDRAYGF.

V usage is TRBV5-4 and J usage is TRBJ2-1, with 14 bases that match TRBD2. This CDR3 has 20 residues. V trimming: 5 bases; J trimming: 3 bases; junction bases outside the gene matches: 16. Germline assignment: CDR1 SGHNT and CDR2 YYREEE (reference sequence). CDR3: CASSAPSGTSGSRNYNEQFF. The CDR3 coding sequence is TGTGCCAGCAGTGCCCCTAGCGGGACTAGCGGGAGTCGGAACTACAATGAGCAGTTCTTC.

This sequence joins TRBV5-5 and TRBJ2-6; D ambiguous. Trimming shortened V by 0 bases and J by 4 bases, and 11 bases separated the two germline ends. This CDR3 has 16 amino acids. Germline lookup yields CDR1 SGHKS and CDR2 YYEKEE (reference sequence). CDR3 nucleotide sequence: TGTGCCAGCAGCTTGGCGACCATCGGGGGGGCCAACGTCCTGACTTTC. This gives the protein CASSLATIGGANVLTF.